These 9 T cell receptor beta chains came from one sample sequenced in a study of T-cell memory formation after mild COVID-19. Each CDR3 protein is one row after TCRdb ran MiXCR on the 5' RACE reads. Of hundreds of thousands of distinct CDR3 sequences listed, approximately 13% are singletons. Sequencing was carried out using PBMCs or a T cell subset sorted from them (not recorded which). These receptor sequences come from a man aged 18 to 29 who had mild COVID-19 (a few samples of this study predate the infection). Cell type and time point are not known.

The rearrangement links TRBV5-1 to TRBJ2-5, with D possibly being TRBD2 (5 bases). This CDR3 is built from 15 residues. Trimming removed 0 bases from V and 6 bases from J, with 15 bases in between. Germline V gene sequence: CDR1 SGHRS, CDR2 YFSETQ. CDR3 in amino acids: CASSLASVGVKTQYF. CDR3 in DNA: TGCGCCAGCAGCTTGGCCTCGGTGGGAGTGAAGACCCAGTACTTC. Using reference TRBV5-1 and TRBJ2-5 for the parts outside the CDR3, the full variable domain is KAGVTQTPRYLIKTRGQQVTLSCSPISGHRSVSWYQQTPGQGLQFLFEYFSETQRNKGNFPGRFSGRQFSNSRSEMNVSTLELGDSALYLCASSLASVGVKTQYFGPGTRLLVL.

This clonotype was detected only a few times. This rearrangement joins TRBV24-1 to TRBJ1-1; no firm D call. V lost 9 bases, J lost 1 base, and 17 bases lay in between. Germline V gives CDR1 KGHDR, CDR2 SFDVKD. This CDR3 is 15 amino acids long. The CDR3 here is CATALVLGKNTEAFF. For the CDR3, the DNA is TGTGCCACCGCCCTCGTGTTAGGCAAGAACACTGAAGCTTTCTTT.

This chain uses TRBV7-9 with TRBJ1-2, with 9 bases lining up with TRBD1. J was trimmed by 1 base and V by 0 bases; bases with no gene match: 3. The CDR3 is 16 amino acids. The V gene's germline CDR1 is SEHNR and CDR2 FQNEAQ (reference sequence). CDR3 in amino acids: CASSLAETGGNYGYTF. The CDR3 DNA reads TGTGCCAGCAGCTTAGCGGAGACAGGGGGTAACTATGGCTACACCTTC.

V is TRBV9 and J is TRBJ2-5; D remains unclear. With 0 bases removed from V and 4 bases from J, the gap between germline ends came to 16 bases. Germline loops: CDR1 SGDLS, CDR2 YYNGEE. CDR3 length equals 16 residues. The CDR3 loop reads CASSVASHMVGETQYF. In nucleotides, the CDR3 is TGTGCCAGCAGCGTAGCGTCCCACATGGTTGGAGAGACCCAGTACTTC.

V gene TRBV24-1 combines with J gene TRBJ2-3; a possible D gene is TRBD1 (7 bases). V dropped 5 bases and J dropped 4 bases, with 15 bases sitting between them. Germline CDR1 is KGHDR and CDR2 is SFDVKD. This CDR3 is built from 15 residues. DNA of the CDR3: TGTGCCACCAGTGTAGGCAGGGGGGCCCCAGATACGCAGTATTTT. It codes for CATSVGRGAPDTQYF.

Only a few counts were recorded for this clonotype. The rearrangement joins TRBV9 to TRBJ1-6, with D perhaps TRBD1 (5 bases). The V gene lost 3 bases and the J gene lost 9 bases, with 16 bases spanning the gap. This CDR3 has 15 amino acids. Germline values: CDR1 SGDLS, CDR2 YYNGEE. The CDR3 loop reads CASSEAVGEISPLHF. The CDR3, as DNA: TGTGCCAGCAGCGAAGCGGTAGGGGAAATTTCACCCCTCCACTTT.

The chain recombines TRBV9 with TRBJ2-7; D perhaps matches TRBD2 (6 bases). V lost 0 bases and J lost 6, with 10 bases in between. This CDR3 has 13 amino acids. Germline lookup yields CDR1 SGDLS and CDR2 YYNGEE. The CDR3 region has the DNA TGTGCCAGCAGCGTAGGGGGGGAGAGCGAGCAGTACTTC. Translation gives CASSVGGESEQYF.

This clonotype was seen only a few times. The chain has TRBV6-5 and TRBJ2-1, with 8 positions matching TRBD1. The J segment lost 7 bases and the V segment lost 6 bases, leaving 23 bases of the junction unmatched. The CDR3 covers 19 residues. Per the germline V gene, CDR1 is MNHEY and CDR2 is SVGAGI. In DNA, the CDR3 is TGTGCCAGCAGCCCCCGGGCAGGGGGCTACGGGGGCTTCCTGAATGAGCAGTTCTTC. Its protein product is CASSPRAGGYGGFLNEQFF.

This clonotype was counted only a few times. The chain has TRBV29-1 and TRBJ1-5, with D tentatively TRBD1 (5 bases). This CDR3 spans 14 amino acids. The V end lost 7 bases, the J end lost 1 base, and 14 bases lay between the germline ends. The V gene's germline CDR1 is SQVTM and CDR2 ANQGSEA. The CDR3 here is CSALGTDSNQPQHF. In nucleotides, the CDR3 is TGCAGCGCCCTCGGGACGGACAGCAATCAGCCCCAGCATTTT. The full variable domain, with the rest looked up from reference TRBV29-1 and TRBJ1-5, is SAVISQKPSRDICQRGTSLTIQCQVDSQVTMMFWYRQQPGQSLTLIATANQGSEATYESGFVIDKFPISRPNLTFSTLTVSNMSPEDSSIYLCSALGTDSNQPQHFGDGTRLSIL.